This T cell receptor beta chain stems from a study of blood T cell repertoires in COVID-19. Study details: PBMCs, B-cell-depleted T cells, or T cells provided the cDNA or gDNA that made up the material.

Under the authors' procedure: How many nucleated cells were present was estimated from reference gene primer amplification. Some clones are missing from TCRdb's copy, which holds only in-frame ones; the method was immunoSEQ multiplex PCR. From that table come the V and J calls and clone size; the DNA was used to work out D and trimming. The repertoire holds 12,000 to 15,000 clones, with over 65% as singletons. The CDR3 has 14 residues. Trimming removed 4 bases from V and 8 bases from J, with 15 bases in between. From germline, CDR1 is LGHNA and CDR2 YSLEER. This clonotype was obtained from a man aged 35 to 55 with active or convalescent COVID-19. The chain couples TRBV4-3 to TRBJ2-4; D might be TRBD2 (6 bases). The specimen sequenced was peripheral blood. DNA of the CDR3: TGCGCCAGCAGCCGGAGGGGCGAAAGGGACATTCAGTACTTC. Encoded protein: CASSRRGERDIQYF.